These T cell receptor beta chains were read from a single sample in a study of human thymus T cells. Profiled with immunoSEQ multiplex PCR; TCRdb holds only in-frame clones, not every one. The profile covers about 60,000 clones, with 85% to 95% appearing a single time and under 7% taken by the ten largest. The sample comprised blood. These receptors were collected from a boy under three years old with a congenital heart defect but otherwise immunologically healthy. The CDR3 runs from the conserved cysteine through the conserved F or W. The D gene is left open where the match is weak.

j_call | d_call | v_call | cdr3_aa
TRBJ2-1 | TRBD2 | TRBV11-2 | CASSLQLAVYNEQFF
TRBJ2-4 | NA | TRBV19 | CASSLRAAKNIQYF
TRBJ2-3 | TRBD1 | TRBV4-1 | CASSQGQGAGDTQYF
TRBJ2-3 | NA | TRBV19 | CASSIYGLGTDTQYF
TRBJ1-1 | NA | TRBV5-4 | CASSLAAGTEAFF
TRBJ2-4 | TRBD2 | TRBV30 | CAWMASGAKNIQYF
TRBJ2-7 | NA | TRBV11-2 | CASSLAGQGHNEQYF
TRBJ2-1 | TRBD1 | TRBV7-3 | CASSSDRGNEQFF
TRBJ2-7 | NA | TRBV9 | CASSHQVRGPEIAYEQYF
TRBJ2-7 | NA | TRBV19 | CASSPGTYEQYF
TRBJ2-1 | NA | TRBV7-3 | CASSLGGPRNEQFF
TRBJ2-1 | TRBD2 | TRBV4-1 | CASSQEGPLAEPEQFF
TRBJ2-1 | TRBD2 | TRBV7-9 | CASSHLAGGPRNEQFF
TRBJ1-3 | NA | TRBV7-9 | CASRSHVRGVGGNTIYF
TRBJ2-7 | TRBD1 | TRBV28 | CASRGTGRSYEQYF
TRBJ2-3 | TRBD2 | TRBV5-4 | CASSSSSGITDTQYF
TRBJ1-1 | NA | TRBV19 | CASSQARNTEAFF
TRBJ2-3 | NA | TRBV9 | CASSVGSYWDTQYF
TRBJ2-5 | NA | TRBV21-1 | CASSKGGQGGETQYF
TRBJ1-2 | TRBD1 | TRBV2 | CASSSNIPGQGNYGYTF
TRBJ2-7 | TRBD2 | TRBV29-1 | CSARTGLVGEQYF
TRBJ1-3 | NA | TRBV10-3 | CAISEVPPGHLSGNTIYF
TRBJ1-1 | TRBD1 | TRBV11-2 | CACQGARYLNTEAFF
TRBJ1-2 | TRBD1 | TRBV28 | CASTPTGAKDGYTF
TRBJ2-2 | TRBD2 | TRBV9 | CASSLAGGLAGELFF
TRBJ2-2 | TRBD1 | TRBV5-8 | CASSSGQGSTGELFF
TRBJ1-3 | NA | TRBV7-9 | CASSPRTGGNTIYF
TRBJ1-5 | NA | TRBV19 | CASSMGNQPQHF
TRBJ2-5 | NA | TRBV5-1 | CASSSPSGVQETQYF
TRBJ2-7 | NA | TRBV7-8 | CASSLTGRGADYEQYF
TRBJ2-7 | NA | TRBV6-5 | CASSYSSRYEQYF
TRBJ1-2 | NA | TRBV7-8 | CASSLLTGVSYGYTF
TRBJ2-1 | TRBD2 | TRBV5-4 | CASSALLAGGYNEQFF
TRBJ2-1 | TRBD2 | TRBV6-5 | CASKGTSGNEQFF
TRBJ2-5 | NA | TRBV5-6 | CASSRSRGGETQYF
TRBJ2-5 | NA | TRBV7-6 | CASSFFQETQYF
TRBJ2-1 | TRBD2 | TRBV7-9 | CASSLAGLAPRAYNEQFF
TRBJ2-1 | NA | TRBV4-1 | CASSHLLDEQFF
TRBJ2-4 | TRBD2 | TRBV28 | CASSIAGAPKNIQYF
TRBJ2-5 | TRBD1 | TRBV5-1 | CASSPGDRGREETQYF
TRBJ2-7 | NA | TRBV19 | CASSKTGPYEQYF
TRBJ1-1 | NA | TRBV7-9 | CASSADPTPEAFF
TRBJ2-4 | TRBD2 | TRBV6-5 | CASSGLAKNIQYF
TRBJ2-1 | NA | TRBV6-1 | CASSEARRSWAEQFF
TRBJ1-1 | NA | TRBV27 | CASSSKGYRVGTEAFF
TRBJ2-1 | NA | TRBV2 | CASSPGQGGNEQFF
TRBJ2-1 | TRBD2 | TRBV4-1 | CASSQESGGRYNEQFF